A single sample is the source of the 12 T cell receptor beta chains below, sequenced in a study of T cell repertoires in cytomegalovirus infection. Antigens of these TCRs are unknown. MiXCR was run by TCRdb on the reads, yielding one entry per CDR3 protein. The sample has about 220,000 distinct CDR3 sequences, roughly 34% seen once. The sequencing used CD8+ T cells from cultured PBMCs, collected from culture after CMV antigen stimulation. The receptors here all came from a human donor in good health (CMV status not recorded). Some clones in this sample may be carry-over from other donors' samples.

This clonotype was detected a few times. The V gene is TRBV28, the J gene TRBJ2-1; D ambiguous. Trimming left V 3 bases short and J 2 bases short, with 14 bases between. The CDR3 has 16 residues. Germline CDR1 is MDHEN and CDR2 is SYDVKM. CDR3 loop: CASSFTTTRTYNEQFF. The CDR3 DNA follows: TGTGCCAGCAGTTTCACGACGACCCGGACCTACAATGAGCAGTTCTTC.

V usage is TRBV12-5 and J usage is TRBJ2-7; D unclear. Trimming removed 1 base from V and 6 bases from J, with 4 bases in between. Germline V gene sequence: CDR1 LGHNT, CDR2 FRNRAP. CDR3 length: 11 amino acids. CDR3 in DNA: TGTGCTAGTGGTTTGGGGTCCGAGCAGTACTTC. It translates to CASGLGSEQYF.

This chain joins TRBV19 and TRBJ2-1, with no clear D. The V and J ends lost 3 bases and 9 bases respectively, with 6 bases between them. The CDR3 loop spans 11 amino acids. Germline lookup yields CDR1 LNHDA and CDR2 SQIVND (reference sequence). The CDR3 loop reads CASSITREQFF. Written as DNA, the CDR3 is TGTGCCAGTAGTATCACGCGTGAGCAGTTCTTC.

The sample holds many counts of this clonotype. This rearrangement joins TRBV7-8 to TRBJ2-7; 10 nucleotides match TRBD2. The germline gives CDR1 SGHVS, CDR2 FQNEAQ. V dropped 5 bases and J dropped 4; count of bases not matched to a gene: 8. The CDR3 extends over 15 amino acids. CDR3 sequence: CASSPGLAATYEQYF. The CDR3 DNA follows: TGTGCCAGCAGCCCAGGACTAGCGGCAACTTACGAGCAGTACTTC.

The rearrangement uses TRBV7-2 and TRBJ2-7; D call uncertain. V lost 5 bases to trimming and J lost 4 bases, with 12 bases between them. This CDR3 is 13 amino acids long. CDR1 is SGHTA, CDR2 FQGNSA, per germline. CDR3 sequence reads: CASSLDTRYEQYF. CDR3 nucleotides: TGTGCCAGCAGCCTTGACACCCGTTACGAGCAGTACTTC.

The CDR3 region has the DNA TGTGCCAGCAGCTTGGCCGCCTGGGGAGGGGGCATCGGCTATGGCTACACCTTC. Translation gives CASSLAAWGGGIGYGYTF. The chain carries TRBV7-8 and TRBJ1-2; TRBD1 aligns across 7 bases. Germline loops: CDR1 SGHVS, CDR2 FQNEAQ. The CDR3 sequence is 18 residues long. With 3 bases clipped from V and 4 bases from J, the junction kept 17 bases outside the gene matches.

This sequence joins TRBV4-2 and TRBJ1-5; tentative D call: TRBD1 (5 bases). Germline V lookup: CDR1 LGHNA, CDR2 YNFKEQ. V dropped 0 bases and J dropped 2 bases, with 17 bases sitting between them. The CDR3 is made up of 18 amino acids. Written as DNA, the CDR3 is TGTGCCAGCAGCCAAGAGGAGGGACTAGGATACGGCAATCAGCCCCAGCATTTT. Translated, it gives CASSQEEGLGYGNQPQHF.

The CDR3 nucleotides are TGTGCCAGCACTTCCCCACCGGACACGAGGTGGACTGAAGCTTTCTTT. Translation: CASTSPPDTRWTEAFF. V is TRBV7-2 and J is TRBJ1-1, with D possibly TRBD1 on 5 matching bases. The V gene's germline CDR1 is SGHTA and CDR2 FQGNSA. V was cut by 7 bases and J by 5 bases, with 23 bases left in between. The CDR3 is made up of 16 amino acids. Based on the CDR3 plus reference TRBV7-2 and TRBJ1-1, the full variable domain is GAGVSQSPSNKVTEKGKDVELRCDPISGHTALYWYRQSLGQGLEFLIYFQGNSAPDKSGLPSDRFSAERTGGSVSTLTIQRTQQEDSAVYLCASTSPPDTRWTEAFFGQGTRLTVV.

This chain uses TRBV13 with TRBJ2-7, with 7 positions matching TRBD1. CDR3 length: 13 residues. Looked up from germline, CDR1 is PRHDT and CDR2 is FYEKMQ (reference sequence). V was clipped by 5 bases and J by 2 bases; unmatched bases: 3. The CDR3 DNA sequence: TGTGCCAGCAGCGACAGGGAGACCTACGAGCAGTACTTC. This gives the protein CASSDRETYEQYF.

This clonotype has only a few counts. V is TRBV5-1 and J is TRBJ2-7; perhaps TRBD1 as D (6 bases). This CDR3 is built from 15 residues. V was pared by 4 bases and J by 3 bases, with 17 bases between. The germline CDR1 and CDR2 sequences are SGHRS and YFSETQ. CDR3 in amino acids: CASSEATGSGYEQYF. The DNA of the CDR3 is TGCGCCAGCAGCGAGGCCACAGGGTCAGGCTACGAGCAGTACTTC. The whole variable domain, remainder taken from reference TRBV5-1 and TRBJ2-7, is KAGVTQTPRYLIKTRGQQVTLSCSPISGHRSVSWYQQTPGQGLQFLFEYFSETQRNKGNFPGRFSGRQFSNSRSEMNVSTLELGDSALYLCASSEATGSGYEQYFGPGTRLTVT.

This clonotype was picked up a small number of times. V usage is TRBV19 and J usage is TRBJ1-2; a possible D gene is TRBD1 (5 bases). Germline V CDR1 and CDR2: LNHDA, SQIVND (reference sequence). V lost 6 bases and J lost 4, with 18 bases in between. This CDR3 contains 15 residues. As DNA, the CDR3 is TGTGCCAGTAGCACTGGGGCACCTCCTTTCTATGGCTACACCTTC. It specifies CASSTGAPPFYGYTF.

This chain connects TRBV2 to TRBJ1-5; TRBD1 agrees at 12 bases. Trimming took 5 bases from V and 7 from J; bases not matched to a gene: 9. Germline CDR1 and CDR2: SNHLY and FYNNEI. This CDR3 region has 16 residues. In DNA form, the CDR3 reads TGTGCCAGCAGTTCCCGGGACAGGGGGCTCTCGCAGCCCCAGCATTTT. This encodes CASSSRDRGLSQPQHF.